Shown below are 10 T cell receptor beta chains from a single sample sequenced in a study of Graves' ophthalmopathy and Graves' hyperthyroidism. Amplification targeted the TCR beta CDR3 regions, with RNA transcripts as the source material. HTBI primers were employed in first-round RT-PCR, then a second-round multiplex PCR followed. From the multiplex PCR reads, TCRdb called clonotypes with MiXCR, one entry per CDR3 protein. The sample gives 600,000 to 700,000 distinct CDR3 sequences, roughly two fifths of which show up once; over 2.5% is in the top ten. Sequencing input: peripheral blood. These TCRs come from an adult man with Graves' ophthalmopathy.

V and J are TRBV7-2 and TRBJ2-7; 8 nucleotides agree with TRBD1. V was clipped by 6 bases and J by 5 bases; unmatched bases: 15. Germline CDR1 is SGHTA and CDR2 is FQGNSA. This CDR3 is 16 amino acids long. The CDR3 sequence is CASSSINRGIRNEQYF. Written as DNA, the CDR3 is TGTGCCAGCAGTTCAATTAACAGGGGGATTAGAAACGAGCAGTACTTC. Based on the CDR3 plus reference TRBV7-2 and TRBJ2-7, the full variable domain is GAGVSQSPSNKVTEKGKDVELRCDPISGHTALYWYRQSLGQGLEFLIYFQGNSAPDKSGLPSDRFSAERTGGSVSTLTIQRTQQEDSAVYLCASSSINRGIRNEQYFGPGTRLTVT.

The chain recombines TRBV13 with TRBJ2-2; TRBD1 aligns across 7 bases. The CDR3 is 12 amino acids. J lost 4 bases, V lost 8 bases, and 1 base had no gene match. Germline CDR1 and CDR2: PRHDT and FYEKMQ (reference sequence). This CDR3 is CASAGGTGELFF. CDR3 nucleotide sequence: TGTGCCAGCGCAGGGGGCACCGGGGAGCTGTTTTTT.

This clonotype was seen many times. The V and J genes are TRBV5-1 and TRBJ1-4, with TRBD1 matching over 8 bases. The CDR3 consists of 15 residues. CDR1 and CDR2 from the germline V gene are SGHRS and YFSETQ. V shed 0 bases and J 7 bases; nucleotides not matched to a gene: 5. For the CDR3, the DNA is TGCGCCAGCAGCTTGGGGACAGGGTTGACTGAAAAACTGTTTTTT. This codes for CASSLGTGLTEKLFF.

This rearrangement joins TRBV29-1 to TRBJ1-4; TRBD1 matches 9 bases. The V segment lost 6 bases and the J segment 8 bases; nucleotides outside the gene matches: 7. Germline CDR1 and CDR2: SQVTM and ANQGSEA. The length of the CDR3 is 13 residues. In nucleotides, the CDR3 is TGCAGCGTCCAACAGGGGGCGGGAGAAAAACTGTTTTTT. Protein product: CSVQQGAGEKLFF.

The V call is TRBV12-3 or TRBV12-4, the J call TRBJ1-2; unclear D gene. This CDR3 comprises 13 residues. The ends were cut back, 4 bases at V and 4 bases at J, with 10 bases in the middle. This CDR3 is CASSSGRIYGYTF. Here the CDR3 DNA reads TGTGCCAGCAGTTCAGGCAGGATCTATGGCTACACCTTC.

This clonotype was detected only a few times. CDR3 region: CASSSPRQGRGDEQYF. CDR3 DNA sequence: TGTGCCAGCAGCTCCCCCAGACAGGGGCGAGGGGACGAGCAGTACTTC. The rearrangement uses TRBV7-9 and TRBJ2-7, with 8 nucleotides matching TRBD1. Germline CDR1 is SEHNR and CDR2 is FQNEAQ (reference sequence). The CDR3 has 16 residues. J was trimmed by 5 bases and V by 4 bases; bases with no gene match: 13. Combining the CDR3 with reference TRBV7-9 and TRBJ2-7 gives the whole variable domain DTGVSQNPRHKITKRGQNVTFRCDPISEHNRLYWYRQTLGQGPEFLTYFQNEAQLEKSRLLSDRFSAERPKGSFSTLEIQRTEQGDSAMYLCASSSPRQGRGDEQYFGPGTRLTVT.

V is TRBV29-1 and J is TRBJ2-7; TRBD2 matches 9 bases. Germline V gene lookup returns CDR1 SQVTM and CDR2 ANQGSEA. With V trimmed by 8 bases and J by 5 bases, 10 bases remained unmatched. The CDR3 contains 13 residues. CDR3 sequence: CSIRVAGDHEQYF. As DNA, the CDR3 is TGCAGCATCCGGGTAGCGGGAGATCACGAGCAGTACTTC.

J is TRBJ1-6 and V is TRBV25-1; possible D gene TRBD1, 5 bases. V lost 4 bases, J lost 9 bases, and 16 bases lay in between. The CDR3 is 15 amino acids. CDR1 MGHDK and CDR2 SYGVNS come from the germline V gene. The CDR3 protein is CASSGSPGSSSPLHF. The CDR3 DNA follows: TGTGCCAGCAGTGGCTCGCCAGGGAGTTCTTCACCCCTCCACTTT.

The table lists this clonotype with many counts. The rearrangement uses TRBV20-1 and TRBJ1-1; TRBD1 matches at 7 bases. CDR1 is DFQATT, CDR2 SNEGSKA, per germline (reference sequence). The CDR3 runs to 16 residues. J was trimmed by 5 bases and V by 2 bases; bases with no gene match: 14. The CDR3: CSARRGETGSRTEAFF. The CDR3 DNA sequence: TGCAGTGCTAGAAGAGGGGAGACAGGGTCGAGGACTGAAGCTTTCTTT.

The V and J genes are TRBV7-9 and TRBJ1-5; D is unresolved. Trimming took 5 bases from V and 2 from J, leaving 10 bases between them. There are 14 residues in the CDR3. Germline CDR1 reads SEHNR; CDR2 reads FQNEAQ (reference sequence). The CDR3 coding sequence is TGTGCCAGCAGCCCTGGGGAAGGCAATCAGCCCCAGCATTTT. As protein: CASSPGEGNQPQHF.